The 8 T cell receptor beta chains presented below share a single source sample, sequenced in a study of beta chain features in type 1 diabetes. Expressed TCRB transcripts were sequenced because the isolated RNA had all been reverse transcribed beforehand. Libraries were prepared by immunoSEQ multiplex PCR; TCRdb keeps only in-frame clonotypes and omits some of them. In the table there are about 150,000 clones, roughly a tenth of which are singletons. The specimen was central memory CD4+ T cells from blood. The source is a man aged 18 to 30 in good health.

This clone came up a few times. The chain links TRBV6-6 to TRBJ2-1; 9 bases match TRBD2. CDR3 length: 16 amino acids. V lost 0 bases, J lost 7 bases, and 7 bases stayed unmatched. The germline V gene encodes CDR1 MNHNY and CDR2 SVGAGI (reference sequence). In DNA, the CDR3 is TGTGCCAGCAGTTACTCGGGGACTAGCCCCGGGAATGAGCAGTTCTTC. Translated, it gives CASSYSGTSPGNEQFF.

CDR3 loop: CAWNRVYNEQFF. The CDR3 DNA follows: TGTGCCTGGAATCGGGTATACAATGAGCAGTTCTTC. This chain joins TRBV30 and TRBJ2-1; no definite D call. CDR1 and CDR2 from the germline V gene are GTSNPN and SVGIG (reference sequence). This CDR3 comprises 12 residues. V shed 4 bases and J shed 4 bases, with 8 bases lying between them.

This clone was observed a few times. The rearrangement uses TRBV4-1 and TRBJ1-2, with TRBD1 matching over 11 bases. There are 16 residues in the CDR3. CDR1 is MGHRA and CDR2 is YSYEKL in the germline V gene. J was trimmed by 3 bases and V by 4 bases; bases with no gene match: 7. CDR3 DNA: TGCGCCAGCAGCCCGGGACAGGGGGGAAAACACTATGGCTACACCTTC. The encoded protein is CASSPGQGGKHYGYTF.

This clone was seen a handful of times. As DNA, the CDR3 is TGTGCCAGCAGCTTCAAAGGAGTCAATGAGCAGTTCTTC. The encoded protein is CASSFKGVNEQFF. The V call is TRBV7-2, the J call TRBJ2-1, with no clear D. Germline values: CDR1 SGHTA, CDR2 FQGNSA. V gave up 3 bases and J gave up 6 bases, with 9 bases separating them. The CDR3 loop spans 13 amino acids.

This clone occurred a few times. This sequence joins TRBV5-5 and TRBJ2-7; the D gene is possibly TRBD2 (6 bases). The CDR3 covers 13 residues. V dropped 5 bases and J dropped 7 bases, with 16 bases sitting between them. From germline, CDR1 is SGHKS and CDR2 YYEKEE (reference sequence). CDR3 sequence: CASRSLATVEQYF. For the CDR3, the DNA is TGTGCCAGCAGATCTCTAGCGACTGTAGAGCAGTACTTC.

The chain links TRBV7-2 to TRBJ1-2; TRBD1 is a possible D gene (6 bases). V lost 5 bases, J lost 8 bases, and 18 bases lay in between. There are 14 residues in the CDR3. CDR1 SGHTA and CDR2 FQGNSA come from the germline V gene. In nucleotides, the CDR3 is TGTGCCAGCAGCCTACGCCGGGACAATCAGGGCTACACCTTC. Its protein is CASSLRRDNQGYTF.

This clone was counted between two and nine times. The chain recombines TRBV30 with TRBJ1-2, with TRBD1 identical over 9 bases. Trimming removed 0 bases from V and 8 bases from J; junction bases left unmatched: 1. The CDR3 is 12 amino acids. Germline CDR1 and CDR2: GTSNPN and SVGIG (reference sequence). The CDR3 DNA reads as TGTGCCTGGAGTGTAACAGGGGGCGGCTACACCTTC. It encodes CAWSVTGGGYTF.

This clone was seen a few times. The rearrangement joins TRBV10-3 to TRBJ2-3; TRBD2 matches 10 bases. Germline V gives CDR1 ENHRY, CDR2 SYGVKD. Losses at the gene ends were 1 base for V and 2 bases for J; bases not matched to a gene: 3. This CDR3 has 16 residues. This CDR3 is CAISEWTSGDTDTQYF. The CDR3 DNA is TGTGCCATCAGTGAGTGGACTAGCGGTGACACAGATACGCAGTATTTT.